Listed below are T cell receptor beta chains from one sample, sequenced in a study of shared clonotypes between healthy human individuals. The assay was immunoSEQ multiplex PCR, and TCRdb's table has in-frame clones only and misses some. Of more than 500,000 clones in the sample, around 95% were seen once. Sequencing input: naive CD8+ T cells sorted from blood. The origin of the receptors is a woman in her twenties or thirties in good health. The CDR3 runs from the conserved cysteine through the conserved F or W. Fields, in order: J gene, V gene, CDR3 protein.

>TRBJ1-5|TRBV10-2
CASSASRSNQPQHF
>TRBJ1-1|TRBV25-1
CASSAEVNTEAFF
>TRBJ2-7|TRBV29-1
CSVVSPDGKFEQYF
>TRBJ1-2|TRBV11-2
CASSLPVLRGYTF
>TRBJ2-7|TRBV7-9
CASSQTSHGQLTYEQYF
>TRBJ2-7|TRBV28
CASRPGGTIDYEQYF
>TRBJ2-1|TRBV2
CASSEVVREQFF
>TRBJ2-1|TRBV5-1
CASSLSESYNEQFF
>TRBJ1-2|TRBV9
CASSGGLYGYTF
>TRBJ2-2|TRBV27
CASSLSSLGTGELFF
>TRBJ1-5|TRBV27
CASSLLGPNQPQHF
>TRBJ2-7|TRBV5-4
CASSLDRDYEQYF
>TRBJ2-1|TRBV19
CASSIFYNEQFF
>TRBJ2-7|TRBV10-2
CASSGTGKIYEQYF
>TRBJ2-7|TRBV2
CASTGLAGASSSYEQYF
>TRBJ2-1|TRBV5-1
CASSLGTSLPNNEQFF
>TRBJ1-3|TRBV19
CASSIDPAGVTGNTIYF
>TRBJ2-1|TRBV15
CATSGTGGRNEQFF
>TRBJ2-7|TRBV25-1
CASSGTSGRRAYEQYF
>TRBJ1-1|TRBV5-4
CASSSRSNTEAFF
>TRBJ2-2|TRBV28
CASRWRVTGELFF
>TRBJ1-2|TRBV28
CASSPNWDSSPYGYTF
>TRBJ2-1|TRBV27
CASSLDSYNEQFF
>TRBJ2-1|TRBV4-1
CASSFGSLGNEQFF
>TRBJ2-3|TRBV27
CASSGNPDTQYF
>TRBJ2-7|TRBV28
CASSFYHPSGRLGGEQYF
>TRBJ2-7|TRBV2
CASSEGLTYEQYF
>TRBJ1-5|TRBV10-1
CASSESEGGWGNQPQHF
>TRBJ1-1|TRBV14
CASSPLGLNTEAFF
>TRBJ1-1|TRBV6-5
CASSPPDSLTEAFF
>TRBJ1-2|TRBV10-2
CASSESTQGKSDNYGYTF
>TRBJ1-2|TRBV5-4
CASSPNAAQGRSSGGYTF
>TRBJ2-7|TRBV7-8
CASSLGSWVKETYEQYF
>TRBJ1-2|TRBV5-1
CASSLGTNYGYTF
>TRBJ1-5|TRBV28
CASSLGPTQPQHF
>TRBJ2-7|TRBV28
CASSLPDRVPYEQYF
>TRBJ1-1|TRBV15
CATSRVEGFRNTEAFF
>TRBJ1-5|TRBV16
CASSHRGSNQPQHF
>TRBJ2-7|TRBV27
CASSLQGSPYEQYF
>TRBJ2-5|TRBV19
CASSIRLTPQETQYF
>TRBJ1-1|TRBV27
CASQMNTEAFF
>TRBJ1-2|TRBV28
CASSFDRGSGYTF
>TRBJ1-1|TRBV7-8
CASSLASTTEGFF
>TRBJ2-7|TRBV9
CASSVGGGSPYEQYF
>TRBJ2-3|TRBV25-1
CASSEGVVTDTQYF
>TRBJ2-1|TRBV27
CASTRLAGGRDEQFF
>TRBJ2-5|TRBV18
CASSWDKKQETQYF
>TRBJ1-1|TRBV6-6
CASNDGGGFTEAFF
>TRBJ2-3|TRBV5-6
CASSFAGVTDTQYF
>TRBJ2-4|TRBV27
CASSSGTGADIQYF
>TRBJ2-3|TRBV9
CASSPGTTSTDTQYF
>TRBJ1-5|TRBV6-1
CASSEFMVSNQPQHF
>TRBJ2-1|TRBV27
CASKPGHRDEQFF
>TRBJ2-1|TRBV6-5
CASRTGLAGIDEQFF
>TRBJ1-1|TRBV28
CASSPGMNTEAFF
>TRBJ2-3|TRBV2
CASSVSTSGTTDTQYF
>TRBJ1-3|TRBV5-4
CASSSGGQGHGNTIYF